A selection of T cell receptor beta chains follows, all from one sample in a study of blood T cells in healthy people across ages. In TCRdb, the 5' RACE reads were re-called with MiXCR into one record per CDR3 protein. The sample has about 1,600,000 distinct CDR3 sequences, roughly 45% seen once. Sequenced sample: blood. Source of these receptors: a woman aged 18-29 years in good health. The CDR3 runs from the conserved cysteine through the conserved F or W. A D gene is named only where the DNA matches it firmly. Clone size appears in some rows only: once, few, many, or a class for an expanded clone.

. | TRBJ1-1 | TRBV5-4 | few | TGTGCCAGCAGCCCCCGGACAGAAGGAAACACTGAAGCTTTCTTT | CASSPRTEGNTEAFF
. | TRBJ2-1 | TRBV29-1 | many | TGCAGCTACCTAGTTTTGGTCTACAATGAGCAGTTCTTC | CSYLVLVYNEQFF
. | TRBJ2-3 | TRBV5-6 | few | TGTGCCAGCAGCTGGACGGCGGGGCCCGAGCGGTATTTT | CASSWTAGPERYF
. | TRBJ2-2 | TRBV14 | . | TGTGCCAGCAGCCAAGGACTGAACACCGGGGAGCTGTTTTTT | CASSQGLNTGELFF
. | TRBJ2-1 | TRBV6-1 | few | TGTGCCAGCCAGTATGCAACGGTACAAAATGAGCAGTTCTTC | CASQYATVQNEQFF
. | TRBJ2-1 | TRBV10-3 | few | TGTGCCATCAGTGAAGTATGGGGGATGAAGGATGAGCAGTTCTTC | CAISEVWGMKDEQFF
TRBD1 | TRBJ1-2 | TRBV20-1 | . | TGCAGTGCGCAAGACAGGGGGCGAGATGGCTACACCTTC | CSAQDRGRDGYTF
TRBD1 | TRBJ2-7 | TRBV19 | . | TGTGCCAGTAGTTGGCAGACAGGGAGCCACGAGCAGTACTTC | CASSWQTGSHEQYF
TRBD2 | TRBJ2-3 | TRBV7-2 | . | TGTGCCAGCAGCTCCACCTTCCGGACTAGCGGGAGTTCAGATACGCAGTATTTT | CASSSTFRTSGSSDTQYF
. | TRBJ1-1 | TRBV5-1 | . | TGCGCCAGCAGCTTGAGTGGAGGGCAGACTGAAGCTTTCTTT | CASSLSGGQTEAFF
TRBD2 | TRBJ2-7 | TRBV20-1 | . | TGCAGTGCTTCCCGGACTAGCGGGGGAAGTTTTGGCGAGCAGTACTTC | CSASRTSGGSFGEQYF
. | TRBJ1-4 | TRBV15 | . | TGTGCCACCAGCACCGGGGCAGGGGATGAAAAACTGTTTTTT | CATSTGAGDEKLFF
. | TRBJ2-7 | TRBV5-1 | few | TGCGCCAGCAGCTTGGCCGGTAACACCGAGCAGTACTTC | CASSLAGNTEQYF
. | TRBJ1-1 | TRBV12-3/TRBV12-4 | . | TGTGCCAGCAGTAGGAAGGGGAGTAGTGCTTTCTTT | CASSRKGSSAFF
. | TRBJ1-1 | TRBV20-1 | . | TGCAGTGCTAGTCTGTTAGAGAACACTGAAGCTTTCTTT | CSASLLENTEAFF
. | TRBJ2-3 | TRBV4-1 | . | TGCGCCAGCAGCCAAGTCGGGGGACCACAGGGCACAGATACGCAGTATTTT | CASSQVGGPQGTDTQYF
. | TRBJ1-1 | TRBV10-3 | . | TGTGCCATCAGTGAGGGCGACAGTGCGGCTTTCTTT | CAISEGDSAAFF
. | TRBJ2-7 | TRBV4-1 | few | TGCGCCAGCAGCCAAGAAGGCCCCCGCTCCTACGAGCAGTACTTC | CASSQEGPRSYEQYF
. | TRBJ2-1 | TRBV20-1 | once | TGCAGGGCTCATCGACCGGGAAGCGATGAGCAGTTCTTC | CRAHRPGSDEQFF
. | TRBJ2-7 | TRBV29-1 | few | TGCAGCGTTGAAGACAGTCGGACCGCCGAGCAGTACTTC | CSVEDSRTAEQYF
. | TRBJ1-2 | TRBV7-9 | few | TGTGCCAGCAGCTTAGGGGTTTCTCCCTTGGATGGCTACACCTTC | CASSLGVSPLDGYTF
. | TRBJ1-5 | TRBV12-3/TRBV12-4 | . | TGTGCCAGCAGTTTGTCACCAGGTCAGCCCCAGCATTTT | CASSLSPGQPQHF
. | TRBJ1-5 | TRBV27 | few | TGTGCCAGCAGCAGACAAGGAGCCCTTGACAATCAGCCCCAGCATTTT | CASSRQGALDNQPQHF
. | TRBJ1-2 | TRBV12-3/TRBV12-4 | . | TGTGCCAGCAGCCTCAAATCCGTCGGCGGCTACACCTTC | CASSLKSVGGYTF
TRBD1 | TRBJ2-4 | TRBV6-6 | few | TGTGCCAGCTATACTGGGACAGGGGGCATTCAGTACTTC | CASYTGTGGIQYF
. | TRBJ2-1 | TRBV7-3 | . | TGTGCCAGCAGCTTAAAGAGGGGCTCCTACAATGAGCAGTTCTTC | CASSLKRGSYNEQFF
. | TRBJ2-7 | TRBV27 | few | TGTGCCAGCAGCAGAAAAGGGGGGGGCTACGAGCAGTACTTC | CASSRKGGGYEQYF
. | TRBJ2-2 | TRBV7-9 | few | TGTGCCAGCAGCGAACAGTACACCGGGGAGCTGTTTTTT | CASSEQYTGELFF
. | TRBJ2-1 | TRBV6-5 | few | TGTGCCAGCAGTGTTCTAGATCCTTATGAGCAGTTCTTC | CASSVLDPYEQFF
TRBD1 | TRBJ2-5 | TRBV12-3/TRBV12-4 | . | TGTGCCAGCAGTCCAGAAGGACAGGGAGAGACCCAGTACTTC | CASSPEGQGETQYF
. | TRBJ2-7 | TRBV6-1 | . | TGTGCCAGCAGTGAAGGCGGAGTGGGTGCTTACGAGCAGTACTTC | CASSEGGVGAYEQYF
. | TRBJ1-2 | TRBV2 | . | TGTGCCAGCATGGGGCCCCATGGCTACACCTTC | CASMGPHGYTF
. | TRBJ2-5 | TRBV15 | . | TGTGCCACCAGCCGACCAGACAGCCAAGAGACCCAGTACTTC | CATSRPDSQETQYF
. | TRBJ1-2 | TRBV2 | . | TGTGCCAGCAGTGCCGGGGGCGGGCACCGCATAGGTGAATATGGCTACACCTTC | CASSAGGGHRIGEYGYTF
TRBD2 | TRBJ2-3 | TRBV29-1 | few | TGCAGCGTCGGGCCGACTAGCGGCACAGATACGCAGTATTTT | CSVGPTSGTDTQYF
. | TRBJ1-4 | TRBV3-1 | . | TGTGCCAGCAGCCAGGGGTCCGGTAATGAAAAACTGTTTTTT | CASSQGSGNEKLFF
. | TRBJ2-5 | TRBV9 | . | TGTGCCAGCAGCGTAGGTGGGGGCGGGAGTACAGAGACCCAGTACTTC | CASSVGGGGSTETQYF
. | TRBJ2-5 | TRBV11-3 | . | TGTGCCAGCAGCTTAACCGGGGGAATGCAAGAGACCCAGTACTTC | CASSLTGGMQETQYF
. | TRBJ1-1 | TRBV29-1 | . | TGCAGCGTCAAAAAGGGGGGCACTGAAGCTTTCTTT | CSVKKGGTEAFF
. | TRBJ2-5 | TRBV28 | few | TGTGCCAGCAGCCCCACCTCGGACGCGGGAGAGACCCAGTACTTC | CASSPTSDAGETQYF
. | TRBJ2-6 | TRBV5-1 | . | TGCGCCAGCAGCTTGGCGGATATTGCTGGGGCCAACGTCCTGACTTTC | CASSLADIAGANVLTF
. | TRBJ1-2 | TRBV6-6 | few | TGTGCCAGCAGCCTGGGTTCGGGGGCGAGTGGCTACACCTTC | CASSLGSGASGYTF
TRBD2 | TRBJ2-3 | TRBV12-3/TRBV12-4 | few | TGTGCCAGCAGCTCCTGGGGAGGGAGCACAGATACGCAGTATTTT | CASSSWGGSTDTQYF
. | TRBJ1-6 | TRBV3-1 | . | TGTGCCAGCAGCCAATACGGGGTTTTGGATAATTCACCCCTCCACTTT | CASSQYGVLDNSPLHF
TRBD2 | TRBJ2-3 | TRBV6-5 | few | TGTGCCAGCAGTTACGGGGCGGGAGGGCCAGCAGATACGCAGTATTTT | CASSYGAGGPADTQYF
. | TRBJ2-1 | TRBV5-8 | . | TGTGCCAGCAGCTTTCTGCCGAGAGGGGCTAGGGACAATGAGCAGTTCTTC | CASSFLPRGARDNEQFF
TRBD1 | TRBJ2-5 | TRBV4-2 | . | TGTGCCAGCAGCCCCGACAGGGGGTCCGGTAGGGAGCAGTACTTC | CASSPDRGSGREQYF
. | TRBJ2-2 | TRBV27 | . | TGTGCCAGCAGTCTTACCCGGGAGCAGAACACCGGGGAGCTGTTTTTT | CASSLTREQNTGELFF
. | TRBJ2-1 | TRBV27 | . | TGTGCCAGCAGTTCCGAGGACTCGCCGAGTCTACATGAGCAGTTCTTC | CASSSEDSPSLHEQFF
. | TRBJ2-1 | TRBV7-9 | few | TGTGCCAGCAACTCCGAGGCCTCCCTGTTCTTC | CASNSEASLFF
TRBD1 | TRBJ1-2 | TRBV29-1 | . | TGCAGCGTTGACGTCGAGACAGGGTCAAAAGGGTATGGCTACACCTTC | CSVDVETGSKGYGYTF
. | TRBJ1-2 | TRBV20-1 | . | TGCAGTGCTAGAGACCAGGTGAAATCTGGCTACACCTTC | CSARDQVKSGYTF
. | TRBJ1-2 | TRBV13 | . | TGTGCCAGCAGCTTAGTCGGCGGGGGTGAGGGCTATGGCTACACCTTC | CASSLVGGGEGYGYTF
TRBD2 | TRBJ2-5 | TRBV27 | few | TGTGCCAGCACCCCGCTAGCGGGGAAGCAAGAGACCCAGTACTTC | CASTPLAGKQETQYF